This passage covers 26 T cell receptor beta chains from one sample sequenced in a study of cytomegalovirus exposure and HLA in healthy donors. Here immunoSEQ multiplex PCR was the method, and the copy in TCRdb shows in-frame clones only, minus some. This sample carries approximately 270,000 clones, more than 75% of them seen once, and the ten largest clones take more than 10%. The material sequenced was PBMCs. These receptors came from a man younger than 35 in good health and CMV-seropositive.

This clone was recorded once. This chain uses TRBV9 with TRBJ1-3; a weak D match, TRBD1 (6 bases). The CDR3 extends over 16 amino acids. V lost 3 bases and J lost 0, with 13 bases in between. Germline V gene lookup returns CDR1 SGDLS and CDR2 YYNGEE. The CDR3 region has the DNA TGTGCCAGCAGCGCTAGTCCAGGGGACTCTGGAAACACCATATATTTT. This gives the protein CASSASPGDSGNTIYF. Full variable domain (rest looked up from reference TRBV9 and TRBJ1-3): DSGVTQTPKHLITATGQRVTLRCSPRSGDLSVYWYQQSLDQGLQFLIQYYNGEERAKGNILERFSAQQFPDLHSELNLSSLELGDSALYFCASSASPGDSGNTIYFGEGSWLTVV.

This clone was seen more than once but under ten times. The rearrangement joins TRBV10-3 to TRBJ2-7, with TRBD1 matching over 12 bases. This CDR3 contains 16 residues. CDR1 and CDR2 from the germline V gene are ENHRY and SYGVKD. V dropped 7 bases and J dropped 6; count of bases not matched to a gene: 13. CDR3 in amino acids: CAINHRDRGRGGEQYF. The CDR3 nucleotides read TGTGCCATCAACCACCGGGACAGGGGGCGTGGAGGCGAGCAGTACTTC.

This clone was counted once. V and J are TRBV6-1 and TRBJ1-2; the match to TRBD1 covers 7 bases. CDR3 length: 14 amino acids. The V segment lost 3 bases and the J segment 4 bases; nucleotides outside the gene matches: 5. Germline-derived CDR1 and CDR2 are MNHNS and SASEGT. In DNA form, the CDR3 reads TGTGCCAGCAGTGAGCAACAGGGGATCTATGGCTACACCTTC. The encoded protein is CASSEQQGIYGYTF.

CDR3 sequence: CASSESRVGSYNEQFF. CDR3 nucleotide sequence: TGCGCCAGCAGTGAGTCGAGGGTGGGTTCCTACAATGAGCAGTTCTTC. This chain connects TRBV10-1 to TRBJ2-1, with D perhaps TRBD2 (5 bases). The CDR3 covers 16 residues. Trimming stripped 0 bases from V and 1 base from J, with 10 bases between. CDR1 WNHNN and CDR2 SYGVQD come from the germline V gene (reference sequence).

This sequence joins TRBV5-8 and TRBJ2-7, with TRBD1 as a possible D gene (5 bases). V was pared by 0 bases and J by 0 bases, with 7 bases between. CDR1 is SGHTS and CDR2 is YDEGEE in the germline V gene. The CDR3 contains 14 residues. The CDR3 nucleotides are TGTGCCAGCAGCTTGGGACAGCCCTCCTACGAGCAGTACTTC. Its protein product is CASSLGQPSYEQYF.

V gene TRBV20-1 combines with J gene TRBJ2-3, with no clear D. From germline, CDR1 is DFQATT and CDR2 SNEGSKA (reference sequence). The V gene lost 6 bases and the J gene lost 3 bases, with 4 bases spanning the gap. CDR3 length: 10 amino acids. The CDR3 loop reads CSAVTDTQYF. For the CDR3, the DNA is TGCAGTGCCGTAACAGATACGCAGTATTTT.

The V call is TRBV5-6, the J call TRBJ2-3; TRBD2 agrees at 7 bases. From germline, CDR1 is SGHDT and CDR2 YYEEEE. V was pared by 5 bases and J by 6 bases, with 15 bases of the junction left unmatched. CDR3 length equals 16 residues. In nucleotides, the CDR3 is TGTGCCAGCAGTGCGGACGGTGCGGGAGAGGGGGATACGCAGTATTTT. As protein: CASSADGAGEGDTQYF.

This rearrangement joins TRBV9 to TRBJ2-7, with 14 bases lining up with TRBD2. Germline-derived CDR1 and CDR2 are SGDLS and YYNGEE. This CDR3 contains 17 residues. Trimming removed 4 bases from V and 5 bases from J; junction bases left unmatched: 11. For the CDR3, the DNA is TGTGCCAGCAGCCCCAGGGGACTAGCGGGAGTAATGGACGAGCAGTACTTC. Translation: CASSPRGLAGVMDEQYF.

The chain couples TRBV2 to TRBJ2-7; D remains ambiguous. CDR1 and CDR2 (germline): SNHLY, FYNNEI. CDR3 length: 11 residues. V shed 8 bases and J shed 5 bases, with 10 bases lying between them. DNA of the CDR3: TGTGCCAGCGCCCCCCTCAACGAGCAGTACTTC. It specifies CASAPLNEQYF. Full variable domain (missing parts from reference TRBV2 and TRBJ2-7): EPEVTQTPSHQVTQMGQEVILRCVPISNHLYFYWYRQILGQKVEFLVSFYNNEISEKSEIFDDQFSVERPDGSNFTLKIRSTKLEDSAMYFCASAPLNEQYFGPGTRLTVT.

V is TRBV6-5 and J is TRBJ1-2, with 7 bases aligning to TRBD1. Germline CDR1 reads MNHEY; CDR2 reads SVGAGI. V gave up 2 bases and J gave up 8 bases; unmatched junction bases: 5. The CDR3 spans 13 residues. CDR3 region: CASSYRAGGGYTF. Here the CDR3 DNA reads TGTGCCAGCAGTTACAGGGCAGGGGGGGGCTACACCTTC.

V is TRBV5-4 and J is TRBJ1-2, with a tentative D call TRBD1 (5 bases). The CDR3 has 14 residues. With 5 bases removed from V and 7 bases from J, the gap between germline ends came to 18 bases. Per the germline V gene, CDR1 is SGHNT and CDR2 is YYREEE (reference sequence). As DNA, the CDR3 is TGTGCCAGCAGTAACCCGGGACTTCCAAGTGGCTACACCTTC. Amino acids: CASSNPGLPSGYTF.

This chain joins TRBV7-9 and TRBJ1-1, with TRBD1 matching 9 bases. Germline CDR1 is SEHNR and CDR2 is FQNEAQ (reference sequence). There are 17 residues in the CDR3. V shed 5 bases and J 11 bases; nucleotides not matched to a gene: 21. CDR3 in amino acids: CASSVHRGPDAFLGAFF. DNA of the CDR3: TGTGCCAGCAGCGTCCACAGGGGGCCCGACGCCTTCTTGGGGGCTTTCTTT.

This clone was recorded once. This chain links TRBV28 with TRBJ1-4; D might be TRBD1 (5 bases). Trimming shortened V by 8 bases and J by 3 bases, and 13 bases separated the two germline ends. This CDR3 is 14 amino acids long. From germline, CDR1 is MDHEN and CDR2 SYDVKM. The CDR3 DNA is TGTGCCAGCTATCACAGGAAATCTAATGAAAAACTGTTTTTT. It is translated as CASYHRKSNEKLFF.

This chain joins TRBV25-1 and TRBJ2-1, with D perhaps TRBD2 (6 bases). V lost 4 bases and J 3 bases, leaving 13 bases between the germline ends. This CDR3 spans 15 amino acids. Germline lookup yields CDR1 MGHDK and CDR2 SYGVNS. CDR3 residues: CASSGGVADYNEQFF. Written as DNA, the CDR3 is TGTGCCAGCAGTGGCGGGGTAGCGGACTACAATGAGCAGTTCTTC.

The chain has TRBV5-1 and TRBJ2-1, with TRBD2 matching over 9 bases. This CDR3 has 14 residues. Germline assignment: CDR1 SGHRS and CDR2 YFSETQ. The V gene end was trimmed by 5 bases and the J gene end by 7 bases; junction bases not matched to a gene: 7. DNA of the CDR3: TGCGCCAGCAGTGGACTAGCGCCAGAGAATGAGCAGTTCTTC. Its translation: CASSGLAPENEQFF.

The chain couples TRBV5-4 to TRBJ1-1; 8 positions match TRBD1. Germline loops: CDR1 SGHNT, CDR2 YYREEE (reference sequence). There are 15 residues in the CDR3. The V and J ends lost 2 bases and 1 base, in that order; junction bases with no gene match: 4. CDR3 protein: CASSFGTGANTEAFF. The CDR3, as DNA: TGTGCCAGCAGCTTCGGGACAGGCGCGAACACTGAAGCTTTCTTT.

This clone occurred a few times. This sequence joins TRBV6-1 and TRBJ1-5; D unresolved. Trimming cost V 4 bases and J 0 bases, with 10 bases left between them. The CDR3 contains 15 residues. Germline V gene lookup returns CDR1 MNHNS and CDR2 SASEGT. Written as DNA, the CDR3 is TGTGCCAGCAGTGCCCCCGGAGGTAGCAATCAGCCCCAGCATTTT. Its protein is CASSAPGGSNQPQHF.

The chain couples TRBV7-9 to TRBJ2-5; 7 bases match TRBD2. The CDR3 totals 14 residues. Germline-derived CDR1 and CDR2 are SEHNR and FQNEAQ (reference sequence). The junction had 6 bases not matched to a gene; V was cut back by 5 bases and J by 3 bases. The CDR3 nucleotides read TGTGCCAGCAGCCAGGTTGGGGGGGAAGAGACCCAGTACTTC. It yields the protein CASSQVGGEETQYF.

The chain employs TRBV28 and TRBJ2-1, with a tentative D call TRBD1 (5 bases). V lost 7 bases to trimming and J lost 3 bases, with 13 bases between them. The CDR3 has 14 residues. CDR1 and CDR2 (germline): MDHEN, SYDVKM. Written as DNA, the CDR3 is TGTGCCAGCACCGATGACAGATTCTACAATGAGCAGTTCTTC. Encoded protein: CASTDDRFYNEQFF.

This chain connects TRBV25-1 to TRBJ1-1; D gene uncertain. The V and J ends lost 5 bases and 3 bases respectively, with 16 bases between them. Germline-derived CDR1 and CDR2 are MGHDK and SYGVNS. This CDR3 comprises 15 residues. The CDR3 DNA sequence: TGTGCCAGCAGTCAGTTTTCCACATGGGACACTGAAGCTTTCTTT. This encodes CASSQFSTWDTEAFF.

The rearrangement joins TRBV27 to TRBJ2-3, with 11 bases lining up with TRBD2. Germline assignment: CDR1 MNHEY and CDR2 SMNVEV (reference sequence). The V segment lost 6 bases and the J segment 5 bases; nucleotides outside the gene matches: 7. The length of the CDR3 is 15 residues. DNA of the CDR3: TGTGCCAGCAGACCACTTAGCGGGAGGGAAGATACGCAGTATTTT. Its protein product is CASRPLSGREDTQYF.

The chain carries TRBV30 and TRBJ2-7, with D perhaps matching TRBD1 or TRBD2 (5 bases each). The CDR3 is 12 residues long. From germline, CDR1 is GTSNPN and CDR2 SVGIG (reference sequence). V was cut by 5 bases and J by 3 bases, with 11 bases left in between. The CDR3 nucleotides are TGTGCCTGGTCGGGGCAGTTCTACGAGCAGTACTTC. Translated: CAWSGQFYEQYF.

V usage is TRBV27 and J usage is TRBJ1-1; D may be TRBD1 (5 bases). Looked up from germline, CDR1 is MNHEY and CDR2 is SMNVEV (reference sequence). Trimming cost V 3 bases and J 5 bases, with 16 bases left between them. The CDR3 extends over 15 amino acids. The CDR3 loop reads CASSFVGGWLTEAFF. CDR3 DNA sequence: TGTGCCAGCAGTTTCGTCGGGGGGTGGTTGACTGAAGCTTTCTTT.

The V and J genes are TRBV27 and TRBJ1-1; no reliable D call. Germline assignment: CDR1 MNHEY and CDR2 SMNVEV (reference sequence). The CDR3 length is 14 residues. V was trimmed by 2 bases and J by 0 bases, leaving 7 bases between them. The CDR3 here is CASSLGRLNTEAFF. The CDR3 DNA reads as TGTGCCAGCAGTTTAGGCAGGTTGAACACTGAAGCTTTCTTT.

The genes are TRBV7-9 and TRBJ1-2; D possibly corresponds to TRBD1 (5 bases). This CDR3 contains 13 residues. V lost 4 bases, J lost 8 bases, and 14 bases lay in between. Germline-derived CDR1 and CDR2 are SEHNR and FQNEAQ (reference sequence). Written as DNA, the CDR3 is TGTGCCAGCAGCTCAGCGGGACGCGGCGGCTACACCTTC. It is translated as CASSSAGRGGYTF.

CDR3 nucleotide sequence: TGTGCCTGGAGTTACGGGGAAAATCAGCCCCAGCATTTT. This sequence encodes CAWSYGENQPQHF. The rearrangement uses TRBV30 and TRBJ1-5; D is unclear. There are 13 residues in the CDR3. Trimming took off 2 bases at V and 4 bases at J, with 9 bases between the two ends. Germline V gene data show CDR1 as GTSNPN and CDR2 as SVGIG (reference sequence).